The following is a TCR beta chain sequence with its context. This clone was recorded a few times. Its antigen has not been determined. Nothing much larger sits one base from this clone, and base qualities are not available. This entry is derived from a study of OX40 agonist ivuxolimab in advanced cancers. With regard to the full study: The costimulatory receptor OX40 (CD134) was targeted by ivuxolimab, a fully human IgG2 agonistic monoclonal antibody. Intravenous ivuxolimab was administered to patients every 2 weeks at six dose levels: 0.01, 0.1, 0.3, 1.5, 3 and 10 mg/kg. Of the roughly 53 patients in dose escalation, some 19 had hepatocellular carcinoma, about 15 had melanoma, 9 had renal cell carcinoma and 9 had head and neck cancer. In the dose-escalation cohort, around 80% of patients were male, and the mean age was roughly 60 years with a range of roughly 23 to 90. Prior anti-PD-1, anti-PD-L1 or anti-CTLA-4 therapy was permitted, and about two fifths of dose-escalation patients had received checkpoint inhibitors. Partial responses were achieved by three dose-escalation patients, of whom one had hepatocellular carcinoma and two had cutaneous melanoma. Peripheral TCRbeta sequencing aimed to test whether ivuxolimab altered TCR sequence diversity and caused clonal T-cell expansion. The paper reports the monotherapy dose-escalation portion (N ≈ 50 patients) of the phase I ivuxolimab trial. The full study reports these points: Low levels of normalized T-cell clonal expansion were also seen in some patients who did not respond. On average, CD8+ T cells showed more expanded clones than CD4+ T cells after ivuxolimab. The antigen specificity of the clonally expanded peripheral T cells was not determined. At doses from 0.1 to 3.0 mg/kg, clonal expansion was seen in both CD4+ and CD8+ blood T cells between baseline and week 6. In the 0.1-3.0 mg/kg groups, partial responders had among the lowest normalized peripheral clonal expansion, particularly in CD8+ T cells.

V drops 3 bases and J drops 0 bases, leaving 12 bases in between. Via the germline V gene, CDR1 is LGHNA and CDR2 YNFKEQ. The CDR3 measures 16 amino acids from cysteine to phenylalanine. Kept here is only the CDR3 DNA, which spans 48 bases and is read in frame from base 1. Patients with autoimmune disease history or receiving systemic immunosuppression were excluded from the trial. Peripheral blood for TCR sequencing was collected from all dose cohorts at baseline, on cycle 4 day 1, and on cycle 7 day 1. Samples came from an open-label, multicenter, first-in-human phase I dose-escalation trial of ivuxolimab. Adults with locally advanced or metastatic melanoma, renal cell carcinoma, hepatocellular carcinoma or head and neck squamous cell carcinoma were enrolled in the trial. CD4+ and CD8+ T cells were sorted separately from peripheral blood before TCR sequencing. For sequencing of the TCRbeta CDR3 region, genomic DNA was extracted from the sorted cells. The immunoSEQ Assay was used to sequence the TCRbeta CDR3 regions. TCRdb carries this immuneACCESS record with in-frame sequences only. Its versions omit some clonotypes, under half of them owing to an unresolved V gene in the studies checked, with the rest unexplained. Recorded for this sample are tens of thousands of clones; about 86% of them occurred a single time. The leading ten clones occupy 1.5% to 2% of the sample.

The sequencing used CD4+ or CD8+ T cells sorted from blood, collected in a trial of the OX40 agonist ivuxolimab. The V and J segments used are TRBV4-2 and TRBJ2-1; 7 matching bases give a weak D call of TRBD2. The sequence derives from an adult with an advanced solid tumor such as melanoma, head and neck, liver or kidney cancer. The CDR3 sequence is CASSHVRGASYNEQFF. The nucleotides are TGTGCCAGCAGCCATGTCCGGGGGGCCTCCTACAATGAGCAGTTCTTC.